This TCR beta chain is drawn from a study of blood T cell repertoires in COVID-19. At the level of the study: Sites across the United States, Italy and Spain contributed samples from acute and convalescent COVID-19. PBMCs, B-cell-depleted T cells, or T cells were the source of the cDNA or gDNA that made up the material.

V was shortened by 8 bases and J by 0 bases, with 11 bases between the two germline ends. Germline CDR1 LNHDA, CDR2 SQIVND (reference sequence). The CDR3 loop spans 14 amino acids. Per the authors' pipeline: How many nucleated cells were present was estimated from reference gene primer amplification. Sequenced by immunoSEQ multiplex PCR; TCRdb stores in-frame clones only, minus some. V and J calls and clone size follow that table, whereas D and trimming were derived from the DNA. The sample lists 220,000 or so clones; 80% to 85% were seen once. The chain carries TRBV19 and TRBJ1-3; D is unclear. The specimen sequenced was peripheral blood. This receptor was obtained from a woman aged 60-70 years with acute or convalescent COVID-19. CDR3 bases: TGTGCCAGTGACCCCGACAACTCTGGAAACACCATATATTTT. Translation gives CASDPDNSGNTIYF.